A single sample is the source of the 26 T cell receptor beta chains below, sequenced in a study of CD8 T cells in ankylosing spondylitis. TCRdb re-called the 5' RACE reads through MiXCR, storing one row per CDR3 protein. This table has about 90,000 distinct CDR3 sequences, under 30% appearing once. The sample was blood, either unsorted or a sorted T cell fraction (not recorded which). These receptors were collected from a male donor with ankylosing spondylitis or in good health (not recorded which).

The V and J genes are TRBV7-9 and TRBJ1-5; a possible D gene is TRBD1 (5 bases). Trimming took 0 bases from V and 7 from J, leaving 7 bases between them. Looked up from germline, CDR1 is SEHNR and CDR2 is FQNEAQ (reference sequence). The CDR3 is made up of 13 amino acids. The CDR3 DNA is TGTGCCAGCAGCTTAGCAACAGGACAGCCCCAGCATTTT. Translated, it gives CASSLATGQPQHF.

The chain links TRBV7-3 to TRBJ2-3; either TRBD1 or TRBD2 may fit D (5 bases each). The CDR3 totals 14 residues. CDR1 and CDR2 (germline): SGHTA, FQGTGA. V shed 5 bases and J shed 2 bases, with 11 bases lying between them. This chain's CDR3 is CASSGPGATDTQYF. CDR3 sequence (DNA): TGTGCCAGCAGCGGCCCCGGGGCCACAGATACGCAGTATTTT.

A word on this clonotype: Germline is not matched at one junction end, which may reflect a read error. CDR3 nucleotides: TGCGCCAGCAGATTGGAAGATACGCAGTATTTT. Protein: CASRLEDTQYF. This chain links TRBV5-1 with TRBJ2-3, with D unclear. The CDR3 is 11 residues long. The V gene's germline CDR1 is SGHRS and CDR2 YFSETQ.

The V call is TRBV29-1, the J call TRBJ2-1, with D perhaps given as TRBD1 or TRBD2 (6 bases each). V dropped 2 bases and J dropped 7 bases, with 18 bases sitting between them. CDR1 is SQVTM, CDR2 ANQGSEA, per germline. This CDR3 is 15 amino acids long. The CDR3 bases are TGCAGCGTTGAAAAAACGGGGGCTATGGGGAATGAGCAGTTCTTC. It codes for CSVEKTGAMGNEQFF.

This clonotype has a single count. The chain combines TRBV5-1 with TRBJ1-1; no clear D. The ends were cut back, 0 bases at V and 0 bases at J, with 12 bases in the middle. Germline V gives CDR1 SGHRS, CDR2 YFSETQ. The CDR3 has 16 amino acids. The CDR3 region is CASSLAVGHMNTEAFF. The CDR3 nucleotides are TGCGCCAGCAGCTTGGCCGTGGGCCATATGAACACTGAAGCTTTCTTT.

This clonotype has a handful of counts. This chain uses TRBV7-3 with TRBJ2-1; TRBD1 aligns across 7 bases. Germline trimming cut 1 base from V and 4 bases from J; bases unmatched to any gene: 1. Germline values: CDR1 SGHTA, CDR2 FQGTGA. The length of the CDR3 is 14 residues. The CDR3 DNA is TGTGCCAGCAGCTTAAGACAGGGTTACAATGAGCAGTTCTTC. Translated: CASSLRQGYNEQFF. Full variable domain (missing parts from reference TRBV7-3 and TRBJ2-1): GAGVSQTPSNKVTEKGKYVELRCDPISGHTALYWYRQSLGQGPEFLIYFQGTGAADDSGLPNDRFFAVRPEGSVSTLKIQRTERGDSAVYLCASSLRQGYNEQFFGPGTRLTVL.

The rearrangement links TRBV27 to TRBJ1-2; 7 positions match TRBD1. The junction had 5 bases not matched to a gene; V was cut back by 6 bases and J by 4 bases. The CDR3 spans 13 residues. CDR1 and CDR2 from the germline V gene are MNHEY and SMNVEV (reference sequence). In DNA form, the CDR3 reads TGTGCCAGCAGCCTACAGGGGAGCTATGGCTACACCTTC. This sequence encodes CASSLQGSYGYTF.

This rearrangement joins TRBV4-2 to TRBJ2-3, with D uncertain. The CDR3 loop spans 14 amino acids. Trimming left V 0 bases short and J 8 bases short, with 12 bases between. Germline CDR1 is LGHNA and CDR2 is YNFKEQ. CDR3 in DNA: TGTGCCAGCAGCCAAGATCAAGGGCTTGGTACGCAGTATTTT. This translates into CASSQDQGLGTQYF.

This clonotype was recorded a few times. This chain joins TRBV7-2 and TRBJ2-1; the D is unclear. CDR1 and CDR2 (germline): SGHTA, FQGNSA. V shed 5 bases and J shed 6 bases, with 17 bases lying between them. The CDR3 extends over 15 amino acids. This chain's CDR3 is CASSPPGAAANEQFF. The CDR3 DNA sequence: TGTGCCAGCAGCCCCCCAGGCGCGGCGGCCAATGAGCAGTTCTTC.

This clonotype was counted at least ten times. V usage is TRBV29-1 and J usage is TRBJ2-1; 7 nucleotides match TRBD2. The CDR3 runs to 11 residues. The trim removed 5 bases at V and 8 bases at J, leaving 3 bases unmatched. CDR1 and CDR2 from the germline V gene are SQVTM and ANQGSEA. The DNA for the CDR3 is TGCAGCGTTCTACTAGCGCATGAGCAGTTCTTC. Protein sequence: CSVLLAHEQFF.

This clonotype occurred a few times. V gene TRBV5-1 combines with J gene TRBJ2-1; 8 nucleotides match TRBD2. Germline CDR1 and CDR2: SGHRS and YFSETQ. The CDR3 sequence is 15 residues long. J was trimmed by 7 bases and V by 5 bases; bases with no gene match: 11. As DNA, the CDR3 is TGCGCCAGCAGGAATGGCGGGGGGAGGGTAAATGAGCAGTTCTTC. Protein: CASRNGGGRVNEQFF. Full variable domain (rest looked up from reference TRBV5-1 and TRBJ2-1): KAGVTQTPRYLIKTRGQQVTLSCSPISGHRSVSWYQQTPGQGLQFLFEYFSETQRNKGNFPGRFSGRQFSNSRSEMNVSTLELGDSALYLCASRNGGGRVNEQFFGPGTRLTVL.

This chain joins TRBV4-1 and TRBJ2-1; D is possibly TRBD2 (5 bases). CDR3 length: 14 residues. Trimming stripped 0 bases from V and 8 bases from J, with 11 bases between. Germline assignment: CDR1 MGHRA and CDR2 YSYEKL. The DNA for the CDR3 is TGCGCCAGCAGCCAAGATTTGGAGGTTGATGAGCAGTTCTTC. This gives the protein CASSQDLEVDEQFF.

The chain has TRBV20-1 and TRBJ1-2; D possibly corresponds to TRBD1 (5 bases). Trimming took 6 bases from V and 8 from J, leaving 25 bases between them. The CDR3 sequence is 15 residues long. The germline V gene encodes CDR1 DFQATT and CDR2 SNEGSKA (reference sequence). The CDR3 is CSARALGQGLDGYTF. The CDR3 DNA follows: TGCAGTGCCCGAGCCCTAGGGCAGGGACTAGACGGCTACACCTTC.

This rearrangement joins TRBV10-3 to TRBJ2-1; 8 positions agree with TRBD1. The trim removed 3 bases at V and 11 bases at J, leaving 6 bases unmatched. Germline loops: CDR1 ENHRY, CDR2 SYGVKD. This CDR3 spans 13 amino acids. CDR3 DNA sequence: TGTGCCATCAGTGACCTTGGACAGGGCCAGCAGTTCTTC. Encoded protein: CAISDLGQGQQFF.

This clonotype came up a few times. The chain is built from TRBV7-3 and TRBJ2-3; no clear D gene. In germline, CDR1 is SGHTA, CDR2 FQGTGA. The V end was cut by 5 bases, the J end by 0 bases, with 9 bases between. The CDR3 totals 14 residues. The CDR3, as DNA: TGTGCCAGCAGCCCTCAGCATAGCACAGATACGCAGTATTTT. Translated, it gives CASSPQHSTDTQYF.

The chain employs TRBV7-3 and TRBJ2-6; D call uncertain. Germline V gene lookup returns CDR1 SGHTA and CDR2 FQGTGA. The V end lost 5 bases, the J end lost 0 bases, and 8 bases lay between the germline ends. The CDR3 has 15 residues. Here the CDR3 DNA reads TGTGCCAGCAGCAACAAAGTCTCTGGGGCCAACGTCCTGACTTTC. Translation gives CASSNKVSGANVLTF.

This clonotype showed up just a few times. The J gene is TRBJ1-1, the V gene TRBV5-1; 11 bases are shared with TRBD1. V trimming: 3 bases; J trimming: 11 bases; junction bases outside the gene matches: 6. The CDR3 has 13 residues. Germline CDR1 is SGHRS and CDR2 is YFSETQ. The CDR3 DNA reads as TGCGCCAGCAGCTGGACAGGGGGCAGTGTGGCTTTCTTT. Protein product: CASSWTGGSVAFF.

In this sample, this clonotype turned up a few times. J is TRBJ1-3 and V is TRBV5-1, with D possibly matching TRBD1 (5 bases). The CDR3 sequence is 17 residues long. Germline loops: CDR1 SGHRS, CDR2 YFSETQ. V lost 4 bases and J lost 0, with 17 bases in between. The CDR3 nucleotides read TGCGCCAGCAGCCCAGTTAGGTTGACAGACTCTGGAAACACCATATATTTT. Translated, it gives CASSPVRLTDSGNTIYF.

The rearrangement links TRBV5-6 to TRBJ2-3; no reliable D call. Trimming left V 2 bases short and J 2 bases short, with 12 bases between. Germline CDR1 SGHDT, CDR2 YYEEEE. There are 15 residues in the CDR3. CDR3 protein: CASSFVGLSTDTQYF. As DNA, the CDR3 is TGTGCCAGCAGCTTTGTAGGCTTATCCACAGATACGCAGTATTTT.

The rearrangement uses TRBV7-2 and TRBJ2-1, with no clear D. Germline V lookup: CDR1 SGHTA, CDR2 FQGNSA. The germline V and J ends were trimmed by 2 bases and 1 base, with 12 bases remaining between them. The CDR3 runs to 16 residues. The CDR3 loop reads CASSLQIASSYNEQFF. CDR3 in DNA: TGTGCCAGCAGCTTACAGATCGCGTCGTCCTACAATGAGCAGTTCTTC.

V usage is TRBV15 and J usage is TRBJ2-1, with TRBD2 as a possible D gene (6 bases). V was trimmed by 5 bases and J by 7 bases, leaving 18 bases between them. Germline CDR1 reads LNHNV; CDR2 reads YYDKDF (reference sequence). The CDR3 runs 15 residues. DNA of the CDR3: TGTGCCACCAGCCGCCAACTCGGGAGAGAGAATGAGCAGTTCTTC. Its translation is CATSRQLGRENEQFF. Full variable domain (rest looked up from reference TRBV15 and TRBJ2-1): DAMVIQNPRYQVTQFGKPVTLSCSQTLNHNVMYWYQQKSSQAPKLLFHYYDKDFNNEADTPDNFQSRRPNTSFCFLDIRSPGLGDTAMYLCATSRQLGRENEQFFGPGTRLTVL.

The genes are TRBV25-1 and TRBJ1-6; no clear D gene. CDR1 MGHDK and CDR2 SYGVNS come from the germline V gene. CDR3 size: 12 residues. V gave up 6 bases and J gave up 6 bases, with 6 bases separating them. CDR3 residues: CASRDFNSPLHF. The DNA for the CDR3 is TGTGCCAGCAGGGATTTTAATTCACCCCTCCACTTT.

As DNA, the CDR3 is TGTGCCAGCAGCTTGGGAGGTGGAAAAGAGACCCAGTACTTC. It yields the protein CASSLGGGKETQYF. The V gene is TRBV7-2, the J gene TRBJ2-5; the D gene is possibly TRBD2 (6 bases). The ends were cut back, 3 bases at V and 3 bases at J, with 11 bases in the middle. This CDR3 is built from 14 residues. Per the germline V gene, CDR1 is SGHTA and CDR2 is FQGNSA.

This clonotype appeared a few times. This chain joins TRBV15 and TRBJ1-1; D gene uncertain. The CDR3 contains 14 residues. The germline V gene has CDR1 LNHNV and CDR2 YYDKDF (reference sequence). V lost 0 bases, J lost 7 bases, and 12 bases lay in between. The CDR3 here is CATSRDPRVREAFF. The CDR3 bases are TGTGCCACCAGCAGAGATCCCCGAGTACGTGAAGCTTTCTTT.

This clonotype was seen only a few times. This chain uses TRBV6-1 with TRBJ1-5; a weak D match, TRBD1 (5 bases). CDR1 is MNHNS, CDR2 SASEGT, per germline. V lost 7 bases, J lost 4 bases, and 17 bases lay in between. The CDR3 has 15 amino acids. The CDR3 sequence: CASKREGRGNQPQHF. CDR3 DNA sequence: TGTGCCAGCAAGCGGGAGGGGAGAGGGAATCAGCCCCAGCATTTT.

The chain employs TRBV5-1 and TRBJ1-2; D is uncertain. CDR3 length: 15 residues. Trimming took off 0 bases at V and 2 bases at J, with 11 bases between the two ends. Germline-derived CDR1 and CDR2 are SGHRS and YFSETQ. The CDR3 DNA follows: TGCGCCAGCAGCTTGGCCGAAGGGCTGAACTATGGCTACACCTTC. Translated: CASSLAEGLNYGYTF. The entire variable domain, with the rest obtained from reference TRBV5-1 and TRBJ1-2, is as follows: KAGVTQTPRYLIKTRGQQVTLSCSPISGHRSVSWYQQTPGQGLQFLFEYFSETQRNKGNFPGRFSGRQFSNSRSEMNVSTLELGDSALYLCASSLAEGLNYGYTFGSGTRLTVV.